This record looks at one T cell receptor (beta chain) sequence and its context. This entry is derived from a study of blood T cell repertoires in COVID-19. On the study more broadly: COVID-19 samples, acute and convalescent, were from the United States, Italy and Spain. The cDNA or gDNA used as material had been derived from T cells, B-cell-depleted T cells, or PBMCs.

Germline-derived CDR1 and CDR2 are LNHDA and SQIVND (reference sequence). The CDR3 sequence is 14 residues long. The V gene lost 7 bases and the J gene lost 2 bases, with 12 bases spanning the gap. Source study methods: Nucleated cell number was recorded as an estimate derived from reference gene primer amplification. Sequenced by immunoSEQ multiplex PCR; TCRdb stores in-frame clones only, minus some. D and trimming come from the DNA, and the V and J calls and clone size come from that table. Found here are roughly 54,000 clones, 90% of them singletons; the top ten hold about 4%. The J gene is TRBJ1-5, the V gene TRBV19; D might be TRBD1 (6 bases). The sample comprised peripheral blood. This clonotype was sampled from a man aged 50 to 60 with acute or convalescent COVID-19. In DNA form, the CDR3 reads TGTGCCAGTACCTTAGGGGGTGGCAATCAGCCCCAGCATTTT. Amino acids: CASTLGGGNQPQHF. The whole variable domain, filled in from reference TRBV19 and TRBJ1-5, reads DGGITQSPKYLFRKEGQNVTLSCEQNLNHDAMYWYRQDPGQGLRLIYYSQIVNDFQKGDIAEGYSVSREKKESFPLTVTSAQKNPTAFYLCASTLGGGNQPQHFGDGTRLSIL.